This TCR beta chain emerged from a study of control samples from healthy donors and cancer patients. Clones were sequenced by immunoSEQ multiplex PCR, and TCRdb holds only the in-frame ones, with some missing. The sample carries over 110,000 clones, more than 90% recorded once. The germline CDR1 and CDR2 sequences are LGHDT and YNNKEL (reference sequence). The CDR3 consists of 14 residues. The V and J ends lost 2 bases and 7 bases, in that order; junction bases with no gene match: 2. Sequences were obtained from blood. This sequence originates from a man aged 30 to 45 in good health. The genes are TRBV3-1 (or the pseudogene TRBV3-2) and TRBJ2-1; 10 nucleotides line up with TRBD1. The CDR3: CASSQRDRGNEQFF. CDR3 nucleotide sequence: TGTGCCAGCAGCCAACGGGACAGGGGTAATGAGCAGTTCTTC.